The 12 T cell receptor beta chains reported below all come from one sample, sequenced in a study of graft-versus-host responses after intestinal transplantation. The data were produced by immunoSEQ multiplex PCR, yet TCRdb's version contains in-frame clones alone and is incomplete. This repertoire shows 96,000 or so clones, around nine tenths found once; its top ten account for around 0.18%. Antigen specificity for these receptors is unknown. Material: unstimulated CD4+ T cells sorted from spleen or lymph node cells, obtained before intestinal transplant. The origin of the receptors is a human donor who received an intestinal transplant.

The chain couples TRBV5-8 to TRBJ1-2, with 10 bases aligning to TRBD1. Trimming at V came to 4 bases and at J to 5 bases, leaving 8 bases not matched to a gene. The CDR3 runs 15 residues. Germline CDR1 and CDR2: SGHTS and YDEGEE. The CDR3 sequence is CASSTGQGEPYGYTF. Here the CDR3 DNA reads TGTGCCAGCAGCACTGGACAGGGGGAGCCTTATGGCTACACCTTC.

V usage is TRBV6-5 and J usage is TRBJ1-2; possible D gene TRBD1, 6 bases. The CDR3 runs to 15 residues. From germline, CDR1 is MNHEY and CDR2 SVGAGI. Trimming pared 5 bases from V and 0 bases from J, leaving 13 bases between. The CDR3 DNA reads as TGTGCCAGCAGTCGCAAACGACAGGCTAACTATGGCTACACCTTC. It specifies CASSRKRQANYGYTF.

The V and J genes are TRBV2 and TRBJ2-7, with a tentative D call TRBD1 (5 bases). The germline V gene encodes CDR1 SNHLY and CDR2 FYNNEI. Trimming cost V 6 bases and J 2 bases, with 20 bases left between them. This CDR3 is built from 16 residues. CDR3: CASSDTQGHAAYEQYF. The CDR3, as DNA: TGTGCCAGCAGCGATACTCAAGGACACGCAGCCTACGAGCAGTACTTC. The entire variable domain, with the rest obtained from reference TRBV2 and TRBJ2-7, is as follows: EPEVTQTPSHQVTQMGQEVILRCVPISNHLYFYWYRQILGQKVEFLVSFYNNEISEKSEIFDDQFSVERPDGSNFTLKIRSTKLEDSAMYFCASSDTQGHAAYEQYFGPGTRLTVT.

This chain connects TRBV4-1 to TRBJ2-7, with TRBD1 matching 11 bases. The CDR3 loop spans 17 amino acids. The V gene's germline CDR1 is MGHRA and CDR2 YSYEKL. The junction had 15 bases not matched to a gene; V was cut back by 4 bases and J by 7 bases. CDR3 in amino acids: CASSPLGGTGGRGEQYF. DNA of the CDR3: TGCGCCAGCAGCCCCTTAGGGGGGACAGGGGGTAGGGGTGAGCAGTACTTC.

The V and J genes are TRBV30 and TRBJ1-2; no clear D. Germline lookup yields CDR1 GTSNPN and CDR2 SVGIG (reference sequence). This CDR3 has 16 residues. V gave up 5 bases and J gave up 0 bases, with 19 bases separating them. The CDR3 loop reads CAWAPTGVPSNYGYTF. The CDR3 bases are TGTGCCTGGGCCCCTACCGGAGTTCCCTCTAACTATGGCTACACCTTC.

This chain joins TRBV27 and TRBJ1-2, with 11 bases identical to TRBD1. The germline V gene encodes CDR1 MNHEY and CDR2 SMNVEV (reference sequence). CDR3 length equals 14 residues. Trimming at V came to 5 bases and at J to 4 bases, leaving 3 bases not matched to a gene. CDR3 in amino acids: CASSRGQGAYGYTF. The CDR3 nucleotides are TGTGCCAGCAGTCGAGGACAGGGGGCCTATGGCTACACCTTC.

About this clone itself: This sample includes further DNA sequences coding for the same CDR3. The V gene is TRBV4-3, the J gene TRBJ2-1; perhaps TRBD1 as D (6 bases). This CDR3 has 16 amino acids. Germline V gene data show CDR1 as LGHNA and CDR2 as YSLEER. Trimming stripped 0 bases from V and 8 bases from J, with 17 bases between. CDR3 loop: CASSQDWGQGTHEQFF. CDR3 bases: TGCGCCAGCAGCCAAGATTGGGGGCAGGGAACCCATGAGCAGTTCTTC.

The rearrangement links TRBV5-4 to TRBJ2-5; 7 bases line up with TRBD2. Per germline, CDR1 SGHNT and CDR2 YYREEE (reference sequence). The CDR3 has 13 amino acids. The trim removed 10 bases at V and 0 bases at J, leaving 6 bases unmatched. CDR3 bases: TGTGCCGGTTCACTAGCGAACCAAGAGACCCAGTACTTC. It translates to CAGSLANQETQYF.

The chain couples TRBV15 to TRBJ2-7; the match to TRBD2 covers 7 bases. Germline CDR1 is LNHNV and CDR2 is YYDKDF (reference sequence). The CDR3 has 15 amino acids. V dropped 1 base and J dropped 4; count of bases not matched to a gene: 7. CDR3 nucleotides: TGTGCCACCAGCAGAGTACGAGCGGGGCCTTACGAGCAGTACTTC. This encodes CATSRVRAGPYEQYF.

The chain is built from TRBV5-4 and TRBJ2-5, with TRBD2 as a possible D gene (5 bases). The CDR3 extends over 16 amino acids. Trimming removed 3 bases at V and 5 bases at J, with 20 bases between. CDR1 is SGHNT and CDR2 is YYREEE in the germline V gene (reference sequence). The CDR3 nucleotides read TGTGCCAGCAGCTCGACTACTAGGAGGTTTGTCGAGACCCAGTACTTC. Translated: CASSSTTRRFVETQYF. The complete variable domain, with remaining parts taken from reference TRBV5-4 and TRBJ2-5, reads ETGVTQSPTHLIKTRGQQVTLRCSSQSGHNTVSWYQQALGQGPQFIFQYYREEENGRGNFPPRFSGLQFPNYSSELNVNALELDDSALYLCASSSTTRRFVETQYFGPGTRLLVL.

This chain connects TRBV9 to TRBJ1-4; D remains ambiguous. V gave up 0 bases and J gave up 10 bases, with 19 bases separating them. This CDR3 comprises 16 residues. Germline assignment: CDR1 SGDLS and CDR2 YYNGEE. The CDR3 DNA is TGTGCCAGCAGCGTAGGAGGCCCCCAATTGATGGGAAAACTGTTTTTT. This codes for CASSVGGPQLMGKLFF.

This sequence joins TRBV4-3 and TRBJ2-3; 8 positions agree with TRBD2. The germline CDR1 and CDR2 sequences are LGHNA and YSLEER. The CDR3 covers 16 residues. With V trimmed by 0 bases and J by 0 bases, 2 bases remained unmatched. CDR3 in DNA: TGCGCCAGCAGCCAAGATGGACTAGCTAGCACAGATACGCAGTATTTT. Translation: CASSQDGLASTDTQYF.